This T cell receptor beta chain was sequenced in a study of cytomegalovirus exposure and HLA in healthy donors. Study-level results: The records held CMV serostatus as the only immune exposure information.

PCR amplification relied on 60 Vbeta primers (plus 13 Jbeta primers). As processed by the authors: Unique TCR beta chains numbered around 80 million in a later analysis, with about 9.9 million shared. Only in-frame clones appear in the TCRdb table, and some are missing; sequencing was by immunoSEQ multiplex PCR. V and J calls plus clone size are reproduced from that table; the DNA served to infer D and trimming. Found here are 100,000 to 150,000 clones, approximately 8.8% of them singletons; the top ten hold under 5.5%. This clone has just a few counts. Its antigen is currently unknown. Trimming stripped 4 bases from V and 0 bases from J, with 4 bases between. The CDR3 has 12 amino acids. CDR1 and CDR2 from the germline V gene are MNHEY and SMNVEV (reference sequence).

Source material: PBMCs. This sequence was found in a man in his forties in good health and CMV-seronegative. The chain carries TRBV27 and TRBJ2-7; D uncertain. Here the CDR3 reads CASSSSSYEQYF. Written as DNA, the CDR3 is TGTGCCAGCAGTTCGAGCTCCTACGAGCAGTACTTC.